This T cell receptor beta chain was sequenced during a study of blood T cell repertoires in COVID-19. On the study more broadly: There were acute and convalescent COVID-19 samples, and they came from the United States, Italy and Spain. PBMCs, B-cell-depleted T cells, or T cells provided the cDNA or gDNA that made up the material.

Per the authors' pipeline: It was from reference gene primer amplification that nucleated cell counts were estimated. Measured with immunoSEQ multiplex PCR; TCRdb has only the in-frame clones, and not every one. Clone size and the V and J calls come from that table; the DNA yielded D and trimming. The table shows 250,000 to 350,000 clones, with more than 75% occurring only once. This CDR3 has 15 amino acids. The V end lost 5 bases, the J end lost 8 bases, and 21 bases lay between the germline ends. CDR1 is ENHRY and CDR2 is SYGVKD in the germline V gene. Source material: peripheral blood. The receptor was derived from a woman aged 50 to 60 with acute or convalescent COVID-19. V is TRBV10-3 and J is TRBJ1-2; no reliable D call. This CDR3 reads CAISSPDEPRGGYTF. DNA of the CDR3: TGTGCCATCAGTTCTCCCGATGAACCCCGGGGAGGCTACACCTTC.